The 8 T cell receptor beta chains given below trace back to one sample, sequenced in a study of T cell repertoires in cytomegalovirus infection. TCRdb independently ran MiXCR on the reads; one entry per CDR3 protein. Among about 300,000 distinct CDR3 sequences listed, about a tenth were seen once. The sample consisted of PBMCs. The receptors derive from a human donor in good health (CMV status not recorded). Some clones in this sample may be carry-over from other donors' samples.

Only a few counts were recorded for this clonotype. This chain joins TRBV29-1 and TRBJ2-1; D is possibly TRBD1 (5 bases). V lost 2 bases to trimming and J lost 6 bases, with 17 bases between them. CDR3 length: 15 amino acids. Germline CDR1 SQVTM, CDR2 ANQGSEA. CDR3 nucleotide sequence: TGCAGCGTTGAACACCCGATAACAGGCAGCAATGAGCAGTTCTTC. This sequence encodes CSVEHPITGSNEQFF.

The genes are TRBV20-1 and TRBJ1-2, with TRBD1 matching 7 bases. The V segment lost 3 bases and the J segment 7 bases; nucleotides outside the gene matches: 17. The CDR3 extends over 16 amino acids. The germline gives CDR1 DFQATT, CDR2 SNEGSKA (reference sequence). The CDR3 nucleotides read TGCAGTGCTAGGCCGACAGGGATGCCCCACGTTGGTGGCTACACCTTC. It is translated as CSARPTGMPHVGGYTF.

CDR3 residues: CASSEYFGEGRIYEQYF. As DNA, the CDR3 is TGTGCCAGCAGTGAATATTTTGGGGAGGGGCGTATCTACGAGCAGTACTTC. The V and J genes are TRBV25-1 and TRBJ2-7; 7 positions match TRBD2. Germline CDR1 MGHDK, CDR2 SYGVNS. This CDR3 has 17 residues. V shed 0 bases and J 3 bases; nucleotides not matched to a gene: 11.

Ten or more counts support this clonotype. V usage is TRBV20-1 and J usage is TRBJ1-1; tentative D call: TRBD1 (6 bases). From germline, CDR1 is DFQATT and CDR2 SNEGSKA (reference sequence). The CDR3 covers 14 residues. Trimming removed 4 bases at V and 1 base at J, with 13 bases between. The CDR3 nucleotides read TGCAGTGCTACTAAGGGCAGGGGGAACACTGAAGCTTTCTTT. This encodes CSATKGRGNTEAFF.

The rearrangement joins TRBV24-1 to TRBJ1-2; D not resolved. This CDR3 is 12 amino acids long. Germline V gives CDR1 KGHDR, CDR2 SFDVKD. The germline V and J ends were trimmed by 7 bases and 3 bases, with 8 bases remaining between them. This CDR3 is CATSGQYYGYTF. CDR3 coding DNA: TGTGCCACCAGCGGTCAGTACTATGGCTACACCTTC.

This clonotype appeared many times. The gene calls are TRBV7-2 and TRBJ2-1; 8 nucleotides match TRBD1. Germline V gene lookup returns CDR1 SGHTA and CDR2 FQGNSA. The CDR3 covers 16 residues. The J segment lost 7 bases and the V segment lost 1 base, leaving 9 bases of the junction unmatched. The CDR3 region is CASSLGTGGGRNEQFF. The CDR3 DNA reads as TGTGCCAGCAGCTTAGGAACAGGGGGTGGTAGAAATGAGCAGTTCTTC.

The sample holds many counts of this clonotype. CDR3 sequence (DNA): TGTGCCAGTAGTTCACAGGGGCAAGAGACCCAGTACTTC. It is translated as CASSSQGQETQYF. The chain carries TRBV19 and TRBJ2-5; 7 bases line up with TRBD1. After removal of 5 bases from V and 2 bases from J, the junction contained 2 bases not matched to a gene. The CDR3 is 13 residues long. Germline lookup yields CDR1 LNHDA and CDR2 SQIVND (reference sequence). Supplemented by reference TRBV19 and TRBJ2-5, the full variable domain reads DGGITQSPKYLFRKEGQNVTLSCEQNLNHDAMYWYRQDPGQGLRLIYYSQIVNDFQKGDIAEGYSVSREKKESFPLTVTSAQKNPTAFYLCASSSQGQETQYFGPGTRLLVL.

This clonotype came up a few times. The CDR3 sequence is CSARDRDRSYNEQFF. The CDR3 DNA reads as TGCAGTGCTAGAGATCGTGACAGGTCCTACAATGAGCAGTTCTTC. The chain couples TRBV20-1 to TRBJ2-1, with D possibly being TRBD1 (6 bases). The germline gives CDR1 DFQATT, CDR2 SNEGSKA (reference sequence). With 0 bases removed from V and 1 base from J, the gap between germline ends came to 10 bases. The CDR3 contains 15 residues.